Listed below are T cell receptor beta chains from one sample, sequenced in a study of blood T cell repertoires in COVID-19. Clones were sequenced by immunoSEQ multiplex PCR, and TCRdb holds only the in-frame ones, with some missing. The table has about 200,000 clones, more than 65% seen once; the top ten hold roughly 6.9%. The sequencing input was PBMCs or T cells enriched from blood (not recorded which). The source of these receptors is a man in his forties who had recovered from COVID-19. The CDR3 runs from the conserved cysteine through the conserved F or W. Fields, in order: V gene, clone size, J gene, D gene, CDR3 protein, CDR3 DNA. D genes are given only for firm matches. Clone sizes are given selectively: once, few, many, or a class where the clone is expanded.

v_gene: TRBV7-9; abundance: NA; j_gene: TRBJ2-1; d_gene: NA; CDR3aa: CASSLVAGVSEQFF; CDR3nt: TGTGCCAGCAGCTTGGTGGCAGGGGTGAGTGAGCAGTTCTTC
v_gene: TRBV25-1; abundance: NA; j_gene: TRBJ1-2; d_gene: NA; CDR3aa: CASSEKGHGGHYGYTF; CDR3nt: TGTGCCAGCAGTGAAAAAGGGCACGGGGGTCACTATGGCTACACCTTC
v_gene: TRBV5-1; abundance: NA; j_gene: TRBJ1-1; d_gene: TRBD1; CDR3aa: CASSFSGTGRTEAFF; CDR3nt: TGCGCCAGCAGCTTTTCCGGGACAGGGAGGACTGAAGCTTTCTTT
v_gene: TRBV6-5; abundance: NA; j_gene: TRBJ1-1; d_gene: TRBD1; CDR3aa: CASSRQGLEAFF; CDR3nt: TGTGCCAGCAGTAGACAGGGTCTTGAAGCTTTCTTT
v_gene: TRBV6-4; abundance: NA; j_gene: TRBJ2-2; d_gene: NA; CDR3aa: CASRQDWNAGELFF; CDR3nt: TGTGCCAGTAGACAGGATTGGAACGCCGGGGAGCTGTTTTTT
v_gene: TRBV7-9; abundance: NA; j_gene: TRBJ1-2; d_gene: TRBD1; CDR3aa: CASSSGQDYGYTF; CDR3nt: TGTGCCAGCAGCTCGGGACAGGACTATGGCTACACCTTC
v_gene: TRBV19; abundance: NA; j_gene: TRBJ1-1; d_gene: NA; CDR3aa: CASSIVRPRGTEAFF; CDR3nt: TGTGCCAGTAGTATAGTAAGGCCGCGGGGGACTGAAGCTTTCTTT
v_gene: TRBV7-9; abundance: NA; j_gene: TRBJ2-1; d_gene: TRBD1; CDR3aa: CASSLATGGYEQFF; CDR3nt: TGTGCCAGCAGCTTAGCGACAGGGGGATATGAGCAGTTCTTC
v_gene: TRBV24-1; abundance: NA; j_gene: TRBJ1-4; d_gene: TRBD1; CDR3aa: CATSDGGTEKTNEKLFF; CDR3nt: TGTGCCACCAGTGATGGCGGGACAGAAAAAACCAATGAAAAACTGTTTTTT
v_gene: TRBV5-1; abundance: NA; j_gene: TRBJ1-4; d_gene: TRBD1; CDR3aa: CASKRQGGPNEKLFF; CDR3nt: TGCGCCAGTAAACGACAGGGAGGACCCAATGAAAAACTGTTTTTT
v_gene: TRBV11-2; abundance: NA; j_gene: TRBJ1-1; d_gene: TRBD1; CDR3aa: CASSFGQGSTEAFF; CDR3nt: TGTGCCAGCAGCTTCGGACAGGGAAGCACTGAAGCTTTCTTT
v_gene: TRBV5-4; abundance: NA; j_gene: TRBJ1-1; d_gene: NA; CDR3aa: CASSWGQMDTEAFF; CDR3nt: TGTGCCAGCAGCTGGGGGCAAATGGACACTGAAGCTTTCTTT
v_gene: TRBV5-1; abundance: NA; j_gene: TRBJ2-7; d_gene: TRBD1; CDR3aa: CASRTTGDYEQYF; CDR3nt: TGCGCCAGCAGGACAACAGGGGATTACGAGCAGTACTTC
v_gene: TRBV14; abundance: NA; j_gene: TRBJ2-1; d_gene: NA; CDR3aa: CASSQAPSKQFF; CDR3nt: TGTGCCAGCAGCCAAGCTCCTAGCAAGCAGTTCTTC
v_gene: TRBV10-3; abundance: NA; j_gene: TRBJ2-3; d_gene: NA; CDR3aa: CAIKAAGSPYTDTQYF; CDR3nt: TGTGCCATCAAGGCGGCAGGGTCCCCGTACACAGATACGCAGTATTTT
v_gene: TRBV18; abundance: NA; j_gene: TRBJ1-2; d_gene: TRBD1; CDR3aa: CASSPRQGVDYGYTF; CDR3nt: TGTGCCAGCTCACCTCGACAGGGGGTCGACTATGGCTACACCTTC
v_gene: TRBV27; abundance: few; j_gene: TRBJ1-1; d_gene: TRBD1; CDR3aa: CASSLSLGQGRNTEAFF; CDR3nt: TGTGCCAGCAGTTTATCGCTCGGACAGGGGAGGAACACTGAAGCTTTCTTT
v_gene: TRBV3-1/TRBV3-2; abundance: NA; j_gene: TRBJ1-2; d_gene: NA; CDR3aa: CASSHLNYGYTF; CDR3nt: TGTGCCAGCAGCCATCTCAACTATGGCTACACCTTC
v_gene: TRBV20-1; abundance: NA; j_gene: TRBJ1-1; d_gene: TRBD1; CDR3aa: CSASLETGIRNTEAFF; CDR3nt: TGCAGTGCTAGTTTGGAGACAGGGATTCGGAACACTGAAGCTTTCTTT
v_gene: TRBV6-2/TRBV6-3; abundance: many; j_gene: TRBJ2-7; d_gene: TRBD2; CDR3aa: CASSKLRLAPDYEQYF; CDR3nt: TGTGCCAGCAGTAAATTAAGACTAGCGCCCGACTACGAGCAGTACTTC
v_gene: TRBV7-7; abundance: few; j_gene: TRBJ2-5; d_gene: NA; CDR3aa: CASSPRPRPQETQYF; CDR3nt: TGTGCTAGCAGCCCCCGGCCGCGGCCACAAGAGACCCAGTACTTC
v_gene: TRBV2; abundance: once; j_gene: TRBJ2-5; d_gene: NA; CDR3aa: CASSRGQETQYF; CDR3nt: TGTGCCAGCAGCCGAGGCCAAGAGACCCAGTACTTC
v_gene: TRBV7-9; abundance: NA; j_gene: TRBJ2-3; d_gene: TRBD2; CDR3aa: CASSLAQRGDADTQYF; CDR3nt: TGTGCCAGCAGCTTAGCCCAGCGGGGGGACGCAGATACGCAGTATTTT
v_gene: TRBV29-1; abundance: NA; j_gene: TRBJ2-7; d_gene: NA; CDR3aa: CSVVTGTPREQYF; CDR3nt: TGCAGCGTGGTTACCGGGACACCTCGGGAGCAGTACTTC